The clone carrying this TCR beta chain has a single count. The antigen remains unidentified. The data derive from a study of shared clonotypes between healthy human individuals. Study-level points and caveats: Sorted-subset sequencing was shown by rarefaction to be incomplete despite large depth.

Germline-derived CDR1 and CDR2 are SGHTA and FQGNSA. The CDR3 has 12 amino acids. V was trimmed by 2 bases and J by 7 bases, leaving 6 bases between them. Produced via immunoSEQ multiplex PCR; TCRdb's table is partial and in-frame only. This repertoire shows around 2.5 million clones, under 95% found once; its top ten account for around 0.37%. The sequence was obtained from a man between 18 and 29 years old in good health. Some clones in this sample may be carry-over from other donors' samples. The sequencing sample was made of naive CD4+ T cells from PBMCs. Subset given: CD45RA+ positively selected. The chain couples TRBV7-2 to TRBJ1-5, with D perhaps TRBD1 (6 bases). CDR3 region: CASSLQGQPQHF. CDR3 nucleotides: TGTGCCAGCAGCTTACAGGGGCAGCCCCAGCATTTT.